The clone carrying this T cell receptor beta chain was detected many times. Germline CDR1 SGHAT, CDR2 FQNNGV. This CDR3 comprises 16 residues. V dropped 5 bases and J dropped 4; count of bases not matched to a gene: 11. For TCR beta, libraries came from iRepertoire HTBI primers and Arm-PCR of CDR3 regions. In TCRdb, the multiplex PCR reads were re-called with MiXCR into one record per CDR3 protein. Of 580,000 or so distinct CDR3 sequences in the sample, about 16% were seen once. The sample is drawn from a study of regulatory T cells in long-lasting Graves disease. As to time point: newly diagnosed GD, antithyroid drugs for less than 3 months. PBMC RNA served as the TCR library source. The patients were drawn from one endocrinology department in Xi'an, China. This same sample was also taken into another study, of T cells in Graves' hyperthyroidism and ophthalmopathy. From that study: Newly diagnosed hyperthyroidism, duration under 2 months, in patients aged 18 to 65.

The material was peripheral blood mononuclear cells (PBMCs), obtained at new diagnosis, from a patient treated with antithyroid drugs. The chain links TRBV11-2 to TRBJ2-1; 7 bases line up with TRBD2. This receptor was taken from a man aged 18 to 30 with Graves disease. DNA for the CDR3: TGTGCCAGCAGCCCCGAGGGCGCGGGAGTGTACAATGAGCAGTTCTTC. This translates into CASSPEGAGVYNEQFF. Combining the CDR3 with reference TRBV11-2 and TRBJ2-1 gives the whole variable domain EAGVAQSPRYKIIEKRQSVAFWCNPISGHATLYWYQQILGQGPKLLIQFQNNGVVDDSQLPKDRFSAERLKGVDSTLKIQPAKLEDSAVYLCASSPEGAGVYNEQFFGPGTRLTVL.